One and the same sample provided the 2 T cell receptor beta chains below, sequenced in a study of cytomegalovirus exposure and HLA in healthy donors. Primers included in the PCR were 60 Vbeta and 13 Jbeta primers. Some clones are missing from TCRdb's copy, which holds only in-frame ones; the method was immunoSEQ multiplex PCR. The sample has some 120,000 clones; more than 80% are singletons. The sample comprised PBMCs. These receptors all come from a man aged 40-55 years in good health and CMV-seronegative.

The CDR3 reads CASRLGQGYNSPLHF. DNA for the CDR3: TGTGCCAGCAGGCTTGGACAGGGTTATAATTCACCCCTCCACTTT. The chain uses TRBV6-5 and TRBJ1-6; 8 bases match TRBD1. Germline lookup yields CDR1 MNHEY and CDR2 SVGAGI. Trimming removed 6 bases from V and 4 bases from J; junction bases left unmatched: 5. The CDR3 loop spans 15 amino acids.

The chain joins TRBV6-5 to TRBJ1-5, with D possibly being TRBD1 (5 bases). The CDR3 runs 15 residues. Germline CDR1 and CDR2: MNHEY and SVGAGI. V lost 6 bases to trimming and J lost 3 bases, with 15 bases between them. CDR3 residues: CASRPRTGPNQPQHF. The CDR3 bases are TGTGCCAGCAGACCCAGAACAGGCCCCAATCAGCCCCAGCATTTT.